A single sample is the source of the 27 T cell receptor beta chains below, sequenced in a study of CD8+ T cells in alopecia areata. Treatment indicated: oral pan-JAK inhibitor, 5-10 mg twice daily. The authors extracted RNA and reverse transcribed it into cDNA as the sequencing template. TCRdb's table, derived via immunoSEQ multiplex PCR, lists solely in-frame clones and lacks some. The sample consists of some 150,000 clones, 86% of them appearing once. Sequenced material: CD8+ T cells sorted from blood, taken at week 4, from a patient treated with tofacitinib. These receptor sequences come from a human donor with alopecia areata.

CDR3 sequence: CASSVEIADTQYF. In DNA form, the CDR3 reads TGTGCCAGCAGCGTAGAAATTGCAGATACGCAGTATTTT. The rearrangement joins TRBV9 to TRBJ2-3, with D hard to call. V was cut by 0 bases and J by 4 bases, with 6 bases left in between. This CDR3 has 13 residues. Looked up from germline, CDR1 is SGDLS and CDR2 is YYNGEE.

The chain's CDR3 is CASSPTKITGLGETQYF. As DNA, the CDR3 is TGTGCCAGTAGCCCCACGAAAATTACAGGGTTGGGAGAGACCCAGTACTTC. V usage is TRBV19 and J usage is TRBJ2-5; perhaps TRBD1 as D (6 bases). The V end was cut by 6 bases, the J end by 4 bases, with 24 bases between. CDR1 and CDR2 (germline): LNHDA, SQIVND (reference sequence). This CDR3 region has 17 residues.

V usage is TRBV6-1 and J usage is TRBJ1-5, with D hard to call. The CDR3 spans 16 residues. Germline CDR1 and CDR2: MNHNS and SASEGT. Between the trimmed V and J ends, which lost 3 bases and 3 bases, there was a span of 15 bases. CDR3 nucleotides: TGTGCCAGCAGTGACACGAATTGGGGATTCAATCAGCCCCAGCATTTT. Protein product: CASSDTNWGFNQPQHF.

This chain uses TRBV5-4 with TRBJ1-2, with a weak D call TRBD1 (5 bases). CDR3 length equals 11 residues. V was cut by 6 bases and J by 8 bases, with 11 bases left in between. Germline V gene lookup returns CDR1 SGHNT and CDR2 YYREEE (reference sequence). The CDR3 reads CASTAGLGYTF. The CDR3 nucleotides are TGTGCCAGCACCGCAGGGTTAGGCTACACCTTC.

The V call is TRBV15, the J call TRBJ1-1; no definite D call. The germline CDR1 and CDR2 sequences are LNHNV and YYDKDF (reference sequence). Trimming cost V 5 bases and J 6 bases, with 7 bases left between them. This CDR3 contains 11 residues. The CDR3, as DNA: TGTGCCACCAGCGAGGGAGCTGAAGCTTTCTTT. Translated: CATSEGAEAFF.

This chain uses TRBV7-9 with TRBJ2-1; 8 bases map to TRBD1. Losses at the gene ends were 0 bases for V and 5 bases for J; bases not matched to a gene: 6. CDR1 is SEHNR, CDR2 FQNEAQ, per germline (reference sequence). CDR3 length: 16 residues. For the CDR3, the DNA is TGTGCCAGCAGCTTAGCTGGGGACAGGCTCAACAATGAGCAGTTCTTC. Translation gives CASSLAGDRLNNEQFF. The full variable domain, its missing parts supplied by reference TRBV7-9 and TRBJ2-1, is DTGVSQNPRHKITKRGQNVTFRCDPISEHNRLYWYRQTLGQGPEFLTYFQNEAQLEKSRLLSDRFSAERPKGSFSTLEIQRTEQGDSAMYLCASSLAGDRLNNEQFFGPGTRLTVL.

This clone turned up a few times. The V gene is TRBV29-1, the J gene TRBJ2-2; 7 bases match TRBD1. The CDR3 runs to 14 residues. Germline V gene lookup returns CDR1 SQVTM and CDR2 ANQGSEA. J gave up 5 bases and V 3 bases, and 6 bases lay outside the gene matches. The CDR3 is CSVDIGTATGELFF. Written as DNA, the CDR3 is TGCAGCGTTGATATAGGGACAGCTACCGGGGAGCTGTTTTTT.

This sequence joins TRBV5-1 and TRBJ2-1; D is unclear. CDR3 length: 16 residues. Trimming left V 4 bases short and J 10 bases short, with 24 bases between. Looked up from germline, CDR1 is SGHRS and CDR2 is YFSETQ. The CDR3 bases are TGCGCCAGCAGCGGAACTTCGACCGAGATACAATTGGAGCAGTTCTTC. It yields the protein CASSGTSTEIQLEQFF.

The chain carries TRBV9 and TRBJ2-3; possible D gene TRBD1, 5 bases. The CDR3 length is 15 residues. CDR1 is SGDLS, CDR2 YYNGEE, per germline. Trimming removed 6 bases from V and 2 bases from J, with 16 bases in between. CDR3 residues: CASNLADSNTDTQYF. The DNA for the CDR3 is TGTGCCAGCAACCTGGCAGACAGTAACACAGATACGCAGTATTTT.

The chain employs TRBV5-1 and TRBJ2-5; D remains ambiguous. This CDR3 is 14 amino acids long. The V end was cut by 4 bases, the J end by 1 base, with 11 bases between. Germline values: CDR1 SGHRS, CDR2 YFSETQ. The CDR3 nucleotides are TGCGCCAGCAGCCCTTTAACGTCCCAAGAGACCCAGTACTTC. It is translated as CASSPLTSQETQYF. Supplemented by reference TRBV5-1 and TRBJ2-5, the full variable domain reads KAGVTQTPRYLIKTRGQQVTLSCSPISGHRSVSWYQQTPGQGLQFLFEYFSETQRNKGNFPGRFSGRQFSNSRSEMNVSTLELGDSALYLCASSPLTSQETQYFGPGTRLLVL.

This clone was observed once. This chain joins TRBV30 and TRBJ1-2; maybe TRBD1 (5 bases). There are 11 residues in the CDR3. Germline V lookup: CDR1 GTSNPN, CDR2 SVGIG (reference sequence). V lost 4 bases, J lost 7 bases, and 10 bases lay in between. CDR3 in DNA: TGTGCCTGGATCGGCAGGGCTGGCTACACCTTC. Translation gives CAWIGRAGYTF.

The chain employs TRBV19 and TRBJ2-1, with D perhaps matching TRBD1 (5 bases). The germline V gene encodes CDR1 LNHDA and CDR2 SQIVND (reference sequence). The CDR3 length is 15 residues. V was pared by 3 bases and J by 0 bases, with 9 bases between. The chain's CDR3 is CASSISGYSYNEQFF. The CDR3 DNA reads TGTGCCAGTAGTATCTCAGGGTACTCCTACAATGAGCAGTTCTTC.

The chain employs TRBV27 and TRBJ1-2; 8 nucleotides align to TRBD1. The CDR3 runs 17 residues. The V gene's germline CDR1 is MNHEY and CDR2 SMNVEV (reference sequence). Losses at the gene ends were 5 bases for V and 7 bases for J; bases not matched to a gene: 18. The CDR3 reads CASSPAYHGQGKSGYTF. In DNA, the CDR3 is TGTGCCAGCAGTCCCGCCTACCATGGACAGGGTAAAAGTGGCTACACCTTC.

CDR3 residues: CAWTIGTAYQETQYF. The CDR3 DNA follows: TGTGCCTGGACGATCGGGACAGCGTACCAAGAGACCCAGTACTTC. V gene TRBV30 combines with J gene TRBJ2-5; 7 bases agree with TRBD1. Germline V CDR1 and CDR2: GTSNPN, SVGIG (reference sequence). This CDR3 spans 15 amino acids. The V and J ends lost 4 bases and 0 bases, in that order; junction bases with no gene match: 8.

The chain carries TRBV11-2 and TRBJ1-1; D is uncertain. The V end was cut by 6 bases, the J end by 2 bases, with 13 bases between. Germline lookup yields CDR1 SGHAT and CDR2 FQNNGV. The CDR3 covers 14 residues. In DNA, the CDR3 is TGTGCCAGCAGGTACGGAGAGTTCAACACTGAAGCTTTCTTT. Translation: CASRYGEFNTEAFF.

This clone appeared a single time. As DNA, the CDR3 is TGCAGCGTTGTCACCATGTGGGGGGCCGGAGGCTACGAGCAGTACTTC. Its translation is CSVVTMWGAGGYEQYF. The V call is TRBV29-1, the J call TRBJ2-7, with D perhaps TRBD1 or TRBD2 (6 bases each). V was cut by 4 bases and J by 3 bases, with 22 bases left in between. The CDR3 contains 16 residues. Germline-derived CDR1 and CDR2 are SQVTM and ANQGSEA.

This sequence joins TRBV5-6 and TRBJ2-3; tentative D call: TRBD1 (7 bases). Trimming left V 4 bases short and J 3 bases short, with 15 bases between. Germline CDR1 reads SGHDT; CDR2 reads YYEEEE. The CDR3 runs 15 residues. CDR3 in DNA: TGTGCCAGCAGCGCTGGAGGGGGCGGGACAGATACGCAGTATTTT. Its translation is CASSAGGGGTDTQYF. Using reference TRBV5-6 and TRBJ2-3 for the parts outside the CDR3, the full variable domain is DAGVTQSPTHLIKTRGQQVTLRCSPKSGHDTVSWYQQALGQGPQFIFQYYEEEERQRGNFPDRFSGHQFPNYSSELNVNALLLGDSALYLCASSAGGGGTDTQYFGPGTRLTVL.

The chain couples TRBV7-9 to TRBJ2-5, with 8 bases identical to TRBD1. Trimming took 5 bases from V and 7 from J; bases not matched to a gene: 9. The CDR3 has 14 residues. CDR1 SEHNR and CDR2 FQNEAQ come from the germline V gene (reference sequence). The CDR3 bases are TGTGCCAGCAGCCCGGACAGGGCCCTCTTGACCCAGTACTTC. Residues: CASSPDRALLTQYF.

J is TRBJ2-1 and V is TRBV6-1; D is ambiguous. CDR1 is MNHNS, CDR2 SASEGT, per germline. CDR3 length: 13 amino acids. V was trimmed by 0 bases and J by 2 bases, leaving 2 bases between them. The CDR3 sequence is CASSEAAYNEQFF. The CDR3 nucleotides are TGTGCCAGCAGTGAAGCTGCCTACAATGAGCAGTTCTTC.

The V gene is TRBV11-2, the J gene TRBJ2-1; 8 nucleotides match TRBD1. Germline V gene lookup returns CDR1 SGHAT and CDR2 FQNNGV. The CDR3 has 15 residues. Trimming took 5 bases from V and 8 from J; bases not matched to a gene: 11. The CDR3 reads CASSNGQGELDEQFF. CDR3 in DNA: TGTGCCAGCAGCAACGGACAGGGTGAGTTGGATGAGCAGTTCTTC.

As DNA, the CDR3 is TGTGCCAGCTCCCATAGCGCCAGGGGTGATGAAGCTTTCTTT. It encodes CASSHSARGDEAFF. The chain joins TRBV18 to TRBJ1-1, with D possibly TRBD1 on 6 matching bases. This CDR3 contains 14 residues. Germline V gene lookup returns CDR1 KGHSH and CDR2 LQKENI. The V end was cut by 6 bases, the J end by 7 bases, with 18 bases between.

The rearrangement links TRBV5-6 to TRBJ2-6, with unresolved D. Germline lookup yields CDR1 SGHDT and CDR2 YYEEEE. The CDR3 has 14 residues. V was shortened by 2 bases and J by 1 base, with 4 bases between the two germline ends. The CDR3 protein is CASSFGSGANVLTF. The DNA for the CDR3 is TGTGCCAGCAGCTTCGGTTCTGGGGCCAACGTCCTGACTTTC.

V usage is TRBV29-1 and J usage is TRBJ2-1; 12 bases agree with TRBD1. CDR3 size: 14 residues. The V gene end was trimmed by 6 bases and the J gene end by 6 bases; junction bases not matched to a gene: 6. Germline CDR1 SQVTM, CDR2 ANQGSEA. As DNA, the CDR3 is TGCAGCGTCAGCAGGGGACAGGGGGCCAATGAGCAGTTCTTC. This gives the protein CSVSRGQGANEQFF.

V and J are TRBV10-3 and TRBJ2-2; 7 bases match TRBD1. V lost 4 bases and J lost 6; bases outside the gene matches: 2. The CDR3 spans 13 residues. Per the germline V gene, CDR1 is ENHRY and CDR2 is SYGVKD. The chain's CDR3 is CAISGQGPGELFF. As DNA, the CDR3 is TGTGCCATCAGTGGACAGGGTCCCGGGGAGCTGTTTTTT.

This clone has more than one count but fewer than ten. The chain combines TRBV28 with TRBJ2-1; unclear D gene. The CDR3 has 14 residues. Trimming cost V 5 bases and J 9 bases, with 17 bases left between them. Looked up from germline, CDR1 is MDHEN and CDR2 is SYDVKM. The CDR3 coding sequence is TGTGCCAGCAGTCCTTTGGAGTCCCGCGGTGAGCAGTTCTTC. It codes for CASSPLESRGEQFF.

The chain uses TRBV5-4 and TRBJ2-7, with 8 nucleotides matching TRBD2. The J segment lost 7 bases and the V segment lost 4 bases, leaving 13 bases of the junction unmatched. CDR1 and CDR2 (germline): SGHNT, YYREEE (reference sequence). The CDR3 totals 15 residues. This chain's CDR3 is CASSPSSGLAMEQYF. DNA for the CDR3: TGTGCCAGCAGCCCTTCGTCCGGACTAGCAATGGAGCAGTACTTC.

This clone has a single count. The chain links TRBV30 to TRBJ2-7, with D perhaps matching TRBD1 (5 bases). The CDR3 has 12 amino acids. Trimming shortened V by 1 base and J by 2 bases, and 6 bases separated the two germline ends. From germline, CDR1 is GTSNPN and CDR2 SVGIG (reference sequence). Written as DNA, the CDR3 is TGTGCCTGGAGTGAACAGGCCTACGAGCAGTACTTC. Residues: CAWSEQAYEQYF.